This TCR beta chain appears in the sequencing data of a study of cytomegalovirus exposure and HLA in healthy donors. Germline V lookup: CDR1 MGHRA, CDR2 YSYEKL. The ends were cut back, 3 bases at V and 4 bases at J, with 13 bases in the middle. CDR3 length: 15 residues. The PCR contained 60 Vbeta and 13 Jbeta primers. The table came from immunoSEQ multiplex PCR; TCRdb's copy has only in-frame clones and leaves some out. This sample has more than 150,000 clones, with roughly 80% found just once. Study-level results: Later work found most CMV-associated TCR beta chains apparently HLA-restricted. Among the sequence variants, a highly shared cluster was likely an artifact of sequencing.

With regard to this clone: Its antigen is still unknown.

The receptor's source is a girl aged 5-17 years in good health and CMV-seropositive. Sequenced input: PBMCs. The rearrangement links TRBV4-1 to TRBJ1-5; TRBD1 might be the D (5 bases). The CDR3 here is CASSQVPEGNQPQHF. The CDR3 DNA reads as TGCGCCAGCAGCCAGGTCCCGGAGGGGAATCAGCCCCAGCATTTT.